The 22 T cell receptor beta chains below were found in one sample sequenced in a study of CD8 T cells in Susac syndrome (dated by TCRdb to between 2018 and 2020). Library prep was done by the immunoSEQ multiplex PCR assay. RNA was extracted using the RNeasy kit, and roughly 0.45 to 1 microgram was reverse transcribed with random hexamers. The public reads were reprocessed in TCRdb via fastp at Q25 and MiXCR, keeping in-frame beta chains. Each entry merges the rows of one CDR3 protein and shows their most common DNA and genes. Across this sample there are approximately 160,000 distinct CDR3 sequences, with approximately 94% seen only once. The ten largest clones capture around 0.12% of the sample. Sequences were obtained from CD4+ T cells from PBMCs. The receptor source for this set is a human donor with Susac syndrome.

V gene TRBV4-1 combines with J gene TRBJ2-2, with TRBD2 identical over 8 bases. This CDR3 region has 16 residues. Unmatched junction bases numbered 7, after V lost 5 bases and J lost 2 bases. Germline V CDR1 and CDR2: MGHRA, YSYEKL. CDR3 loop: CASSYPGTRNTGELFF. The CDR3 nucleotides read TGCGCCAGCAGCTATCCTGGGACTAGAAACACCGGGGAGCTGTTTTTT.

The chain uses TRBV10-3 and TRBJ2-5; 7 bases map to TRBD2. The V segment lost 0 bases and the J segment 7 bases; nucleotides outside the gene matches: 8. This CDR3 contains 15 residues. Germline V gene data show CDR1 as ENHRY and CDR2 as SYGVKD. This chain's CDR3 is CAISESFPSGGTQYF. In DNA, the CDR3 is TGTGCCATCAGTGAGTCGTTTCCTAGCGGTGGGACCCAGTACTTC.

This clonotype was counted a single time. This chain uses TRBV6-6 with TRBJ2-5; D possibly uses TRBD1 or TRBD2 (5 bases each). Germline V gene data show CDR1 as MNHNY and CDR2 as SVGAGI (reference sequence). The CDR3 covers 14 residues. V gave up 6 bases and J gave up 0 bases, with 11 bases separating them. In nucleotides, the CDR3 is TGTGCCAGCAGGCCCGGGACGTACCAAGAGACCCAGTACTTC. This codes for CASRPGTYQETQYF.

The CDR3 nucleotides read TGTGCCAGCAGAGGACTAGCGGGCAGGGCTGAGCAGTTCTTC. This sequence encodes CASRGLAGRAEQFF. V gene TRBV2 combines with J gene TRBJ2-1, with 11 bases aligning to TRBD2. Germline loops: CDR1 SNHLY, CDR2 FYNNEI. The junction had 7 bases not matched to a gene; V was cut back by 6 bases and J by 9 bases. The CDR3 is 14 residues long.

This chain links TRBV3-1 with TRBJ2-3; D is unclear. The germline V gene has CDR1 LGHDT and CDR2 YNNKEL (reference sequence). This CDR3 contains 14 residues. Trimming removed 5 bases from V and 6 bases from J, with 15 bases in between. CDR3 residues: CASSYKGVGDTQYF. The CDR3 bases are TGTGCCAGCAGCTACAAAGGTGTCGGGGATACGCAGTATTTT.

V usage is TRBV6-1 and J usage is TRBJ1-6; the D gene is possibly TRBD1 (6 bases). CDR3 length: 16 residues. Per the germline V gene, CDR1 is MNHNS and CDR2 is SASEGT. The V end lost 6 bases, the J end lost 2 bases, and 14 bases lay between the germline ends. CDR3 loop: CASSRTDWAYNSPLHF. As DNA, the CDR3 is TGTGCCAGCAGCCGGACAGATTGGGCCTATAATTCACCCCTCCACTTT.

J is TRBJ2-6 and V is TRBV7-2, with D tentatively TRBD1 (5 bases). The V gene's germline CDR1 is SGHTA and CDR2 FQGNSA. Trimming took off 6 bases at V and 4 bases at J, with 10 bases between the two ends. The CDR3 runs 14 residues. This CDR3 reads CASRAGYGANVLTF. In DNA, the CDR3 is TGTGCCAGCAGGGCAGGGTACGGGGCCAACGTCCTGACTTTC.

The chain uses TRBV18 and TRBJ2-3, with D tentatively TRBD1 (6 bases). Trimming pared 3 bases from V and 8 bases from J, leaving 24 bases between. The germline V gene has CDR1 KGHSH and CDR2 LQKENI. The CDR3 totals 17 residues. The CDR3 DNA follows: TGTGCCAGCTCACCGCTCGGTACAGGGACCAGACAAACTACGCAGTATTTT. It specifies CASSPLGTGTRQTTQYF.

This sequence joins TRBV29-1 and TRBJ2-3; a weak D match, TRBD1 (6 bases). V lost 2 bases and J 4 bases, leaving 10 bases between the germline ends. This CDR3 has 13 amino acids. The germline CDR1 and CDR2 sequences are SQVTM and ANQGSEA. The CDR3 sequence: CSVEQGPADTQYF. The CDR3 DNA sequence: TGCAGCGTTGAACAGGGGCCTGCAGATACGCAGTATTTT.

This clonotype was recorded only once. V usage is TRBV29-1 and J usage is TRBJ2-6; D remains ambiguous. Germline V gives CDR1 SQVTM, CDR2 ANQGSEA. The CDR3 is made up of 15 amino acids. Trimming shortened V by 1 base and J by 4 bases, and 11 bases separated the two germline ends. CDR3 protein: CSVEARTSGANVLTF. CDR3 DNA sequence: TGCAGCGTTGAAGCGAGGACGTCGGGGGCCAACGTCCTGACTTTC. The whole variable domain, remainder taken from reference TRBV29-1 and TRBJ2-6, is SAVISQKPSRDICQRGTSLTIQCQVDSQVTMMFWYRQQPGQSLTLIATANQGSEATYESGFVIDKFPISRPNLTFSTLTVSNMSPEDSSIYLCSVEARTSGANVLTFGAGSRLTVL.

V usage is TRBV9 and J usage is TRBJ1-1; D remains ambiguous. With 4 bases removed from V and 6 bases from J, the gap between germline ends came to 13 bases. The V gene's germline CDR1 is SGDLS and CDR2 YYNGEE. The CDR3 consists of 13 residues. The CDR3 sequence: CASSPSSRAEAFF. DNA of the CDR3: TGTGCCAGCAGCCCATCAAGCCGGGCTGAAGCTTTCTTT.

The J gene is TRBJ2-3, the V gene TRBV24-1; TRBD2 is a possible D gene (6 bases). Germline V gives CDR1 KGHDR, CDR2 SFDVKD. V lost 9 bases, J lost 5 bases, and 8 bases lay in between. This CDR3 has 11 residues. Here the CDR3 reads CATSGGDTQYF. The CDR3 DNA reads as TGTGCCACCTCCGGGGGAGATACGCAGTATTTT.

The rearrangement links TRBV20-1 to TRBJ2-3; D possibly corresponds to TRBD1 (7 bases). This CDR3 contains 15 residues. CDR1 is DFQATT, CDR2 SNEGSKA, per germline (reference sequence). V dropped 6 bases and J dropped 6 bases, with 22 bases sitting between them. CDR3 amino acids: CSAGSQGGSTDTQYF. DNA for the CDR3: TGCAGTGCAGGCTCCCAGGGGGGATCGACGGATACGCAGTATTTT.

The chain carries TRBV28 and TRBJ2-7; no clear D gene. The CDR3 is made up of 12 amino acids. Per the germline V gene, CDR1 is MDHEN and CDR2 is SYDVKM. The germline V and J ends were trimmed by 4 bases and 7 bases, with 11 bases remaining between them. As DNA, the CDR3 is TGTGCCAGCAGTTCTGGCGCCTGGGAGCAGTACTTC. Amino acids: CASSSGAWEQYF.

This chain uses TRBV24-1 with TRBJ2-1; TRBD1 might be the D (6 bases). The V and J ends lost 0 bases and 6 bases respectively, with 11 bases between them. Germline CDR1 reads KGHDR; CDR2 reads SFDVKD. The CDR3 consists of 15 residues. The CDR3 bases are TGTGCCACCAGTGATTTGACCGGGACATCCAATGAGCAGTTCTTC. Protein: CATSDLTGTSNEQFF.

The chain couples TRBV24-1 to TRBJ2-3; D is unresolved. The length of the CDR3 is 15 residues. Germline-derived CDR1 and CDR2 are KGHDR and SFDVKD. V lost 5 bases to trimming and J lost 0 bases, with 11 bases between them. CDR3 sequence (DNA): TGTGCCACCAGTGGTCTCGACGAAAGCACAGATACGCAGTATTTT. Its protein product is CATSGLDESTDTQYF.

V gene TRBV20-1 combines with J gene TRBJ2-2; perhaps D is TRBD1 or TRBD2 (5 bases each). CDR1 and CDR2 from the germline V gene are DFQATT and SNEGSKA (reference sequence). This CDR3 contains 12 residues. In DNA form, the CDR3 reads TGCGGGGGATTTGGAAACACCGGGGAGCTGTTTTTT. Its translation is CGGFGNTGELFF.

The rearrangement links TRBV5-1 to TRBJ1-1; TRBD1 matches at 12 bases. The ends lost 0 bases at V and 9 bases at J; junction bases unmatched: 6. The CDR3 sequence is 15 residues long. Looked up from germline, CDR1 is SGHRS and CDR2 is YFSETQ. CDR3 nucleotide sequence: TGCGCCAGCAGCTTGGGGGACAGGGGGCGAGTGAAAGCTTTCTTT. Translating gives CASSLGDRGRVKAFF.

The J gene is TRBJ2-5, the V gene TRBV2; TRBD2 matches 7 bases. This CDR3 spans 16 amino acids. V lost 0 bases, J lost 4 bases, and 8 bases stayed unmatched. Germline CDR1 reads SNHLY; CDR2 reads FYNNEI. Here the CDR3 DNA reads TGTGCCAGCAGTGAAGCGCCTCTTGGGGGGGGAGAGACCCAGTACTTC. The encoded protein is CASSEAPLGGGETQYF. The variable domain in full, with the rest retrieved from reference TRBV2 and TRBJ2-5, is EPEVTQTPSHQVTQMGQEVILRCVPISNHLYFYWYRQILGQKVEFLVSFYNNEISEKSEIFDDQFSVERPDGSNFTLKIRSTKLEDSAMYFCASSEAPLGGGETQYFGPGTRLLVL.

The chain links TRBV18 to TRBJ2-7, with D possibly being TRBD2 (6 bases). The V gene lost 2 bases and the J gene lost 3 bases, with 8 bases spanning the gap. The length of the CDR3 is 13 residues. Germline CDR1 is KGHSH and CDR2 is LQKENI. DNA of the CDR3: TGTGCCAGCTCACCAGGCGGGAACTACGAGCAGTACTTC. Protein product: CASSPGGNYEQYF.

This chain connects TRBV11-2 to TRBJ2-5; D possibly corresponds to TRBD2 (6 bases). Trimming took off 8 bases at V and 2 bases at J, with 18 bases between the two ends. CDR1 and CDR2 (germline): SGHAT, FQNNGV. The CDR3 consists of 15 residues. The CDR3 DNA follows: TGTGCCAGCGGTGTGACTGCGGGACGGCAAGAGACCCAGTACTTC. Translating gives CASGVTAGRQETQYF. Full variable domain (rest looked up from reference TRBV11-2 and TRBJ2-5): EAGVAQSPRYKIIEKRQSVAFWCNPISGHATLYWYQQILGQGPKLLIQFQNNGVVDDSQLPKDRFSAERLKGVDSTLKIQPAKLEDSAVYLCASGVTAGRQETQYFGPGTRLLVL.

A few counts support this clonotype. The V and J genes are TRBV11-1 and TRBJ2-2; TRBD2 matches 11 bases. Germline lookup yields CDR1 SGHAT and CDR2 FQDESV (reference sequence). This CDR3 region has 18 residues. Trimming at V came to 1 base and at J to 3 bases, leaving 7 bases not matched to a gene. Written as DNA, the CDR3 is TGTGCCAGCAGCTTAGGAACTAGCGGGAGATTGGACACCGGGGAGCTGTTTTTT. Protein: CASSLGTSGRLDTGELFF. Full variable domain (rest looked up from reference TRBV11-1 and TRBJ2-2): EAEVAQSPRYKITEKSQAVAFWCDPISGHATLYWYRQILGQGPELLVQFQDESVVDDSQLPKDRFSAERLKGVDSTLKIQPAELGDSAMYLCASSLGTSGRLDTGELFFGEGSRLTVL.